This TCR beta chain came from a study of T cells in tumors after PD-1 blockade. Study at large: Prior checkpoint blockade, systemic immunosuppressant use, or anti-cancer therapy within 4 weeks excluded patients. A subset received ongoing vismodegib 150 mg daily alongside anti-PD-1 therapy. Peripheral blood samples averaged 36,536 unique clonotypes and 95,000 to 120,000 templates. General observations from the study: Peripheral recruitment is suggested, as some novel exhausted tumor clones were in pre-treatment blood.

The sample holds a few counts of this clone. Its antigen is still unknown. This CDR3 is built from 17 residues. V lost 6 bases, J lost 0 bases, and 10 bases stayed unmatched. CDR1 is MDHEN and CDR2 is SYDVKM in the germline V gene. Assay: immunoSEQ multiplex PCR; the TCRdb copy retains only in-frame clones and omits some. The sample comprises approximately 15,000 clones, over 80% of which are singletons, and roughly 25% rests with the top ten. This sequence originates from a human donor with basal cell carcinoma. Sequences were derived from PBMCs, sampled after anti-PD-1 treatment. The V gene is TRBV28, the J gene TRBJ1-5, with TRBD1 matching 8 bases. The CDR3 DNA is TGTGCCAGCAGGGCCTTGACAGGGGAATATAGCAATCAGCCCCAGCATTTT. It codes for CASRALTGEYSNQPQHF. Supplemented by reference TRBV28 and TRBJ1-5, the full variable domain reads DVKVTQSSRYLVKRTGEKVFLECVQDMDHENMFWYRQDPGLGLRLIYFSYDVKMKEKGDIPEGYSVSREKKERFSLILESASTNQTSMYLCASRALTGEYSNQPQHFGDGTRLSIL.